This T cell receptor (beta chain) stems from a study of response to subunit inactivated influenza vaccine. This CDR3 spans 13 amino acids. V dropped 2 bases and J dropped 7; count of bases not matched to a gene: 5. Germline V gives CDR1 SGHRS, CDR2 YFSETQ. The table lists this clonotype with a few counts. No antigen is known for it. Study-level results: Authors suggested seasonal influenza vaccinations each recruit few new T cells.

TCRdb reprocessed the RT-PCR reads with MiXCR, giving one entry per CDR3 protein. Here the sample spans 600,000 to 850,000 distinct CDR3 sequences, 11% to 15% being singletons. The sequenced sample was PBMCs from blood, obtained around 14 days before vaccination. The TCR originated in a man between 50 and 59 years old who received an inactivated influenza vaccine. This sequence joins TRBV5-1 and TRBJ1-1; 7 bases are a match to TRBD1. The CDR3 DNA is TGCGCCAGCAGCTTACCAGGGGGTCTTGAAGCTTTCTTT. Its protein is CASSLPGGLEAFF.